These T cell receptor beta chains were read from a single sample in a study of identical twins. TCRdb analysed the 5' RACE reads with MiXCR anew, one entry per CDR3 protein. The table includes some 730,000 distinct CDR3 sequences, roughly 18% detected once. This sample was shared with a second study, whose subject was T cells expressing NK-cell markers.

Sequenced material: PBMCs. The receptors shown here come from a woman between 18 and 30 years old in good health. Each CDR3 is given with its conserved first and last residue. Each record gives: J gene, D gene, clone size, V gene, CDR3 DNA, CDR3 protein. The D gene is left open where the match is weak. Only some rows state a clone size, as once, few, many or a class for expanded clones.

TRBJ2-7 - - TRBV12-3/TRBV12-4 TGTGCCAGCAGTTTTGGCGGGCCCAGCTCCTACGAGCAGTACTTC CASSFGGPSSYEQYF
TRBJ2-5 - few TRBV20-1 TGCAGTGCTAGACCCCGGGACTGGAGTGTCGGGACCCAGTACTTC CSARPRDWSVGTQYF
TRBJ2-4 TRBD1 few TRBV5-1 TGCGCCAGCAGCGCAGACCCGGGACAGACAAGTACCAAAAACATTCAGTACTTC CASSADPGQTSTKNIQYF
TRBJ2-7 - - TRBV29-1 TGCAGCGTGAGCGGGACAGTCTCCTACGAGCAGTACTTC CSVSGTVSYEQYF
TRBJ2-4 - - TRBV5-1 TGCGCCAGCAGCGGACCGACAGGAGATCTAGCCAAAAACATTCAGTACTTC CASSGPTGDLAKNIQYF
TRBJ1-2 - - TRBV12-3/TRBV12-4 TGTGCCAGCAGTTTGTCCCACCGTGGTGGCTACACCTTC CASSLSHRGGYTF
TRBJ2-1 TRBD2 - TRBV5-1 TGCGCCAGCAGCTCTACTAGCGGAGTCTGGGGAGCCTACAATGAGCAGTTCTTC CASSSTSGVWGAYNEQFF
TRBJ2-3 - few TRBV20-1 TGCAGTGCTAGACCCCCGGTGGAAGATACGCAGTATTTT CSARPPVEDTQYF
TRBJ2-7 - - TRBV5-6 TGTGCCAGCAGCTTAAGTTGGGAGCAGTACTTC CASSLSWEQYF
TRBJ1-2 - - TRBV6-1 TGTGCCAGCAGTCCCTTCCTCCTAGGAGCTAACTATGGCTACACCTTC CASSPFLLGANYGYTF
TRBJ2-2 - - TRBV9 TGTGCCAGCAGCGTCGAGGGGGATACCGGGGAGCTGTTTTTT CASSVEGDTGELFF
TRBJ1-4 - few TRBV12-3/TRBV12-4 TGTGCCAGCAGTTTACCTGGGGGCAGTGAAAAACTGTTTTTT CASSLPGGSEKLFF
TRBJ2-1 - few TRBV5-1 TGCGCCAGCAGCCCTAACCCGGCGTCTAGCTCCTACAATGAGCAGTTCTTC CASSPNPASSSYNEQFF
TRBJ1-5 - few TRBV2 TGTGCCAGCGCTCGGGGTTTCAATCAGCCCCAGCATTTT CASARGFNQPQHF
TRBJ2-4 - - TRBV12-3/TRBV12-4 TGTGCCAGCAGTTTACAGGGGGGTCTAGCCAAAAACATTCAGTACTTC CASSLQGGLAKNIQYF
TRBJ1-2 - - TRBV3-1 TGTGCCAGCAGCCAAGCGGACCCCCTCTATGGCTACACCTTC CASSQADPLYGYTF
TRBJ2-3 TRBD1 few TRBV9 TGTGCCAGCAGCGTCGAAGGGGGCCCCGATACGCAGTATTTT CASSVEGGPDTQYF